This TCR beta chain is from a study of T-cell reconstitution after alpha-beta-depleted transplantation in children. It was with unique molecular identifiers that the TCRbeta library was prepared. TCRdb reprocessed the PCR reads via MiXCR and lists one record per CDR3 protein. The table shows about 200,000 distinct CDR3 sequences, with around a sixth occurring only once. Study-level findings and limits: The main origin of T-cell counts and diversity one year after transplant was newly produced T cells. Several hundred graft clones that had expanded were reportedly the source of alpha-beta T cells about two months after transplant.

Per the germline V gene, CDR1 is MNHEY and CDR2 is SMNVEV (reference sequence). V gave up 5 bases and J gave up 5 bases, with 16 bases separating them. The CDR3 consists of 14 residues. In regard to this clonotype: The antigen remains unidentified.

This chain joins TRBV27 and TRBJ2-7; unclear D gene. The source is a male patient under 10 years old who had a stem cell transplant for acute lymphoblastic leukemia, so the T cells may come from the graft donor. The sample consisted of PBMCs, mostly from graft donor cells, taken 360 days after TCRalphabeta/CD19-depleted stem cell transplant. CDR3 amino acids: CASSPRPGVDEQYF. The CDR3 DNA reads TGTGCCAGCAGTCCCAGGCCTGGGGTGGACGAGCAGTACTTC.